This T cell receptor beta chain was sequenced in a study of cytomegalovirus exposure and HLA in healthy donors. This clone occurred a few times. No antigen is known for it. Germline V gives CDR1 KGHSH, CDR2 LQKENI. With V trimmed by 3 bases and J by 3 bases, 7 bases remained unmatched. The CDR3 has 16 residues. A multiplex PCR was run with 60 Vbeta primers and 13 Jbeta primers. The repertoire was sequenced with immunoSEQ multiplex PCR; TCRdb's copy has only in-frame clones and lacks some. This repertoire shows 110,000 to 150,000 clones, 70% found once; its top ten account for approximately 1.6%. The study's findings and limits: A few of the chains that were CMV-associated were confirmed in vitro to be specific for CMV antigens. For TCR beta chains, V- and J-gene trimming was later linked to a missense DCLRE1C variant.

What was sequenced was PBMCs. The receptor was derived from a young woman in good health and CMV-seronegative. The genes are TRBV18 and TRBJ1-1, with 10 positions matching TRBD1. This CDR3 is CASSPYPGTGDTEAFF. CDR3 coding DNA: TGTGCCAGCTCACCTTACCCCGGGACAGGGGACACTGAAGCTTTCTTT.